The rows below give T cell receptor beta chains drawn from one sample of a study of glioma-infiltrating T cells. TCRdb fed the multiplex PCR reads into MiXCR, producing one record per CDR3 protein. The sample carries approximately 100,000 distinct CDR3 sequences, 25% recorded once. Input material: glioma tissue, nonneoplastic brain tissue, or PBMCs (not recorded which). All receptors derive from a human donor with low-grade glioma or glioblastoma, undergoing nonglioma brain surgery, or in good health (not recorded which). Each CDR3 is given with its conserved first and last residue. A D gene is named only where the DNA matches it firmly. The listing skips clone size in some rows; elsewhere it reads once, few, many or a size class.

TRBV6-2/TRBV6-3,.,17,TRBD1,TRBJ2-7,TGTGCCAGCAGTTACTCGAAGGGGACAGGGGGCTTGTACGAGCAGTACTTC,CASSYSKGTGGLYEQYF
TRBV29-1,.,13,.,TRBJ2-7,TGCAGCGTTTCGGCGGGAATCACCTACGAGCAGTACTTC,CSVSAGITYEQYF
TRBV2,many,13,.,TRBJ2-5,TGTGCCAGCGTCCCCTCCCGGCAAGAGACCCAGTACTTC,CASVPSRQETQYF
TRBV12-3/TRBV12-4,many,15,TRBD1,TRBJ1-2,TGTGCCAGCAGGACGTCCGGGACAGGGGACTATGGCTACACCTTC,CASRTSGTGDYGYTF
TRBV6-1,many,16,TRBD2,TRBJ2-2,TGTGCCAGCATAGGCGGGGGGCGAGGTCCCACCGGGGAGCTGTTTTTT,CASIGGGRGPTGELFF
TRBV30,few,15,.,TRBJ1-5,TGTGCCTGGGGCCCCGGGCAGGTTAGCAATCAGCCCCAGCATTTT,CAWGPGQVSNQPQHF
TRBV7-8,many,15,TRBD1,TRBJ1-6,TGTGCCAGCAGCTTTGGGACAGGGACTAATTCACCCCTCCACTTT,CASSFGTGTNSPLHF
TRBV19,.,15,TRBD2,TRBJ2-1,TGTGCCACGAACAGGGGAAGCGGGAGGCGGAATGAGCAGTTCTTC,CATNRGSGRRNEQFF
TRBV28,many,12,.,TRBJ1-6,TGTGCCAGCAGTTTAGAGATCAGGCCCCTCCACTTT,CASSLEIRPLHF
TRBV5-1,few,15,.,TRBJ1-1,TGCGCCAGCAGCTTGGCAACAGGATTTAACACTGAAGCTTTCTTT,CASSLATGFNTEAFF
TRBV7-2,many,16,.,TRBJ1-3,TGTGCCAGCAGCCCCCAGGTGCCCCACTCTGGAAACACCATATATTTT,CASSPQVPHSGNTIYF
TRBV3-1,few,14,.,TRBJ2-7,TGTGCCAGCAGCCAGCCGGGACTTTACTACGAGCAGTACTTC,CASSQPGLYYEQYF
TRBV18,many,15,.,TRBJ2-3,TGTGCCAGCTCCCCAGTGGTCACACGCACAGATACGCAGTATTTT,CASSPVVTRTDTQYF
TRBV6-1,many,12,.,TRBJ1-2,TGTGCCAGCAGTTTTGGGGGCTATGGCTACACCTTC,CASSFGGYGYTF
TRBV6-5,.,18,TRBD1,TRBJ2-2,TGTGCCAGCAGCGAAAAACTCAGGGACAGGGGGAAAACCGGGGAGCTGTTTTTT,CASSEKLRDRGKTGELFF
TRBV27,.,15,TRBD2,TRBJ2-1,TGTGCCAGCAGTTTCGCTAGCGGGAGGGGGTATGAGCAGTTCTTC,CASSFASGRGYEQFF
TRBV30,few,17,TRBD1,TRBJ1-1,TGTGCCTGGAGTCCTCCGGGACAGGCCAGAATGATGGGTGAAGCTTTCTTT,CAWSPPGQARMMGEAFF
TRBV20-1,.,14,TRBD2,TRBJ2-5,TGCAGTGCGCTGCATTTAGCGGGGCAAGAGACCAAGTACTTC,CSALHLAGQETKYF
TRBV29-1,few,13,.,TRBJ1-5,TGCAGCGTTCGGATGGCAGGCGATCAGCCCCAGCATTTT,CSVRMAGDQPQHF
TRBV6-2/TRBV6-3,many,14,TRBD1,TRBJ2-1,TGTGCCAGCAGTACAGGGGGTCCTACAGGTGAGCAGTTCTTC,CASSTGGPTGEQFF
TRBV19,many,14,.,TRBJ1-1,TGTGCCAGTAGTATTTGGGGCGAGAGCACTGAAGCTTTCTTT,CASSIWGESTEAFF
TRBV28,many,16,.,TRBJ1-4,TGTGCCAGCAGTTCCGTCGACAGACTACAGAATGAAAAACTGTTTTTT,CASSSVDRLQNEKLFF
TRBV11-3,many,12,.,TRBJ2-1,TGTGCCAGCAGCTTAGACGCCCAGGGCCAGTTCTTC,CASSLDAQGQFF
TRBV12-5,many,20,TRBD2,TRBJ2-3,TGTGCTAGTGGTTTGATCCTAGCGGGAGGCGTTTTTGCCCCCCCAGATACGCAGTATTTT,CASGLILAGGVFAPPDTQYF
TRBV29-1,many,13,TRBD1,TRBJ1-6,TGCAGCGTCGGGACAGGGACGGGTTCACCCCTCCACTTT,CSVGTGTGSPLHF
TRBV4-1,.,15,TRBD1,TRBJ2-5,TGCGCCAGCAGCCAAGAACTGACAGGGCGAGAGACCCAGTACTTC,CASSQELTGRETQYF
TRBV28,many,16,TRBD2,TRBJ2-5,TGTGCCAGCAGTTCTACTAGCGGGAGTGTCAAAGAGACCCAGTACTTC,CASSSTSGSVKETQYF
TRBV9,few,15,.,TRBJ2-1,TGTGCCAGCAGCGTAGTAGGGACTGGGGACAATGAGCAGTTCTTC,CASSVVGTGDNEQFF
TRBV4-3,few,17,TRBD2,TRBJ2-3,TGCGCCAGCAGCCAAGAGTTTAACAGCGGGAGCTTCGGTACGCAGTATTTT,CASSQEFNSGSFGTQYF
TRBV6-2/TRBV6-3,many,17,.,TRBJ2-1,TGTGCCAGCAGTTCTCGCCATAGCGGAGTCTCCTACAATGAGCAGTTCTTC,CASSSRHSGVSYNEQFF
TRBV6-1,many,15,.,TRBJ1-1,TGTGCCAGCAGTCAGCCCGGGGGCCGGAACACTGAAGCTTTCTTT,CASSQPGGRNTEAFF
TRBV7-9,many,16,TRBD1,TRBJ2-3,TGTGCCAGCAGCTCCCGCAGACAGGGGCACACAGATACGCAGTATTTT,CASSSRRQGHTDTQYF
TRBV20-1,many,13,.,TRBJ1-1,TGCAGTGCTAGGGGGGCGACGAACACTGAAGCTTTCTTT,CSARGATNTEAFF
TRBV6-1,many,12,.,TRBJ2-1,TGTGCCAGCAGCCCCTCATACAATGAGCAGTTCTTC,CASSPSYNEQFF
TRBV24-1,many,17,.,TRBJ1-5,TGTGCCACCAGTGATTCGGCAGAAGGGCGGAGCAATCAGCCCCAGCATTTT,CATSDSAEGRSNQPQHF
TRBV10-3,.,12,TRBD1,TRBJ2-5,TGTGCCGCCCGGACAGGGCGAGAGACCCAGTACTTC,CAARTGRETQYF
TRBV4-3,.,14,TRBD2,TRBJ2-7,TGCGCCAGCTCGAGCGGGAGGGTCGCCTACGAGCAGTACTTC,CASSSGRVAYEQYF
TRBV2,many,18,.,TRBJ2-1,TGTGCCAGCAGTGAAGCGGGGTTGGGGGGTAATAAGTACAATGAGCAGTTCTTC,CASSEAGLGGNKYNEQFF
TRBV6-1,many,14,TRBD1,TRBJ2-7,TGTGCCAGCATGGCTACAGGGGGCTCCTACGAGCAGTACTTC,CASMATGGSYEQYF
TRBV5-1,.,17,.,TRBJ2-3,TGCGCCAGCAGCTTTATGACTCGTTCCACTAGCACAGATACGCAGTATTTT,CASSFMTRSTSTDTQYF
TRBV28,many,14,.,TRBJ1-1,TGTGCCAGCAGTTTAAGACAGGCGTACACTGAAGCTTTCTTT,CASSLRQAYTEAFF
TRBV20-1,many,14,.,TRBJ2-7,TGCAGTGCTAGAGATCCCCCAGGGGACTACGAGCAGTACTTC,CSARDPPGDYEQYF
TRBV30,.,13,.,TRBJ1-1,TGTGCCTGGAGTTTCGGGGCGAACACTGAAGCTTTCTTT,CAWSFGANTEAFF
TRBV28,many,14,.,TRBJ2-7,TGTGCCAGCAGTCCCGGGACTCTACCCTACGAGCAGTACTTC,CASSPGTLPYEQYF
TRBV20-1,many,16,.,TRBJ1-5,TGCAGTGCTAGGGAGGTTCAGATCCTTAGCAATCAGCCCCAGCATTTT,CSAREVQILSNQPQHF
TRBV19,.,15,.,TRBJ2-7,TGTGCCAGTAGTACCCACTGGGGAAGCTCCTACGAGCAGTACTTC,CASSTHWGSSYEQYF
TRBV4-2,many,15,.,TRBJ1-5,TGTGCCAGCAGCCAAGATAAGGGGTCTGGGCAGCCCCAGCATTTT,CASSQDKGSGQPQHF
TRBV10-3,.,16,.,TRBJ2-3,.,CAISAPWGQGTDTPYF
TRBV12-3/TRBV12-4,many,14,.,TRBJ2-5,TGTGCCAGCAGTTTATTTGGTCTTGGGGAGACCCAGTACTTC,CASSLFGLGETQYF
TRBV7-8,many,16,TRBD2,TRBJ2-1,TGTGCCAGCAGCTTAGCCGGGACTAGCGGGAGGAATGAGCAGTTCTTC,CASSLAGTSGRNEQFF
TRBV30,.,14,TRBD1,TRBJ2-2,TGTGCCTACAGACAGGGGGCAGGCACCGGGGAGCTGTTTTTT,CAYRQGAGTGELFF
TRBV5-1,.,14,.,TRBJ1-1,TGCGCCAGCAGCTTGGAAACAGCGAACACTGAAGCTTTCTTT,CASSLETANTEAFF
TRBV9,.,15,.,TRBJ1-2,TGTGCCAGCAGCTCTAGGGCAGAGACTAACTATGGCTACACCTTC,CASSSRAETNYGYTF
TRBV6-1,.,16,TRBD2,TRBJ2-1,TGTGCCAGCAGTCCCGGGACTAGCGGGAGGGCCCATGAGCAGTTCTTC,CASSPGTSGRAHEQFF
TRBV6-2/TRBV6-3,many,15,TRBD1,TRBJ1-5,TGTGCCAGCAGTACCGGGACAGGGATCGATCAGCCCCAGCATTTT,CASSTGTGIDQPQHF
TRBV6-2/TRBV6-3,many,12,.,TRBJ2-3,TGTGCCAGCAGTCCATCCTCAGATACGCAGTATTTT,CASSPSSDTQYF
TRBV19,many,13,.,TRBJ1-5,TGTGCCAGTAGAGCAGGCAGCAATCAGCCCCAGCATTTT,CASRAGSNQPQHF
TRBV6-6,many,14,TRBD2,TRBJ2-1,TGTGCCAGCAGTTACACAGCGGGGTACAATGAGCAGTTCTTC,CASSYTAGYNEQFF
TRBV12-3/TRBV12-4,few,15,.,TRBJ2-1,TGTGCCAGCAGTTTACATCAGGGGCACTACAATGAGCAGTTCTTC,CASSLHQGHYNEQFF